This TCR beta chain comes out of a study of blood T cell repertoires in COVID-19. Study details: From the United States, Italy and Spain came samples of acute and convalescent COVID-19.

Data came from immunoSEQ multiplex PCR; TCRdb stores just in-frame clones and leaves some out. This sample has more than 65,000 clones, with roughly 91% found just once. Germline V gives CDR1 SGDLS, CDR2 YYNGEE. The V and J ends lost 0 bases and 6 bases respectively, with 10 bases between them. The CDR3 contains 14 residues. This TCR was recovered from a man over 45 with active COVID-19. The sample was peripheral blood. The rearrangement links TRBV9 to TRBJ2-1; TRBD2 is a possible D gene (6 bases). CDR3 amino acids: CASSVAGLSNEQFF. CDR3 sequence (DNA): TGTGCCAGCAGCGTAGCGGGACTTAGCAATGAGCAGTTCTTC.